The 27 T cell receptor beta chains in this list originate from one sample, sequenced in a study of T cell responses to AZD1222 COVID-19 vaccine. Sequenced by immunoSEQ multiplex PCR; TCRdb stores in-frame clones only, minus some. The table lists approximately 150,000 clones, 92% of them singletons. The sequencing here drew on peripheral blood, taken 28 days after the second AZD1222 dose. The receptors were gathered from an adult who received the AZD1222 COVID-19 vaccine.

V usage is TRBV30 and J usage is TRBJ1-4; 10 positions agree with TRBD1. V was pared by 4 bases and J by 7 bases, with 3 bases of the junction left unmatched. Germline CDR1 and CDR2: GTSNPN and SVGIG (reference sequence). CDR3 length equals 13 residues. The CDR3, as DNA: TGTGCCTGGATCGGACAGGGGGGTGAAAAACTGTTTTTT. Translated, it gives CAWIGQGGEKLFF. Complete variable domain (other parts from reference TRBV30 and TRBJ1-4): SQTIHQWPATLVQPVGSPLSLECTVEGTSNPNLYWYRQAAGRGLQLLFYSVGIGQISSEVPQNLSASRPQDRQFILSSKKLLLSDSGFYLCAWIGQGGEKLFFGSGTQLSVL.

The chain couples TRBV18 to TRBJ1-1; D unclear. The length of the CDR3 is 14 residues. Germline V gene sequence: CDR1 KGHSH, CDR2 LQKENI. The V gene lost 3 bases and the J gene lost 4 bases, with 12 bases spanning the gap. The CDR3 protein is CASSPTEGSTEAFF. The CDR3 DNA sequence: TGTGCCAGCTCACCTACCGAAGGGAGCACTGAAGCTTTCTTT.

The gene calls are TRBV29-1 and TRBJ2-5; D might be TRBD2 (6 bases). Germline V gene sequence: CDR1 SQVTM, CDR2 ANQGSEA. Trimming cost V 3 bases and J 9 bases, with 17 bases left between them. CDR3 length: 13 amino acids. CDR3 in DNA: TGCAGCGTTGAGGGCAGGCCATCGGGAGCCCAGTACTTC. Amino acids: CSVEGRPSGAQYF.

The V call is TRBV18, the J call TRBJ2-7; 9 nucleotides align to TRBD1. Trimming removed 2 bases from V and 5 bases from J; junction bases left unmatched: 4. CDR3 size: 14 residues. Germline V gene sequence: CDR1 KGHSH, CDR2 LQKENI. The CDR3 reads CASSPRDRVDEQYF. DNA of the CDR3: TGTGCCAGCTCACCAAGGGACAGGGTGGACGAGCAGTACTTC.

J is TRBJ1-4 and V is TRBV6-5; D uncertain. V dropped 0 bases and J dropped 4 bases, with 6 bases sitting between them. In germline, CDR1 is MNHEY, CDR2 SVGAGI. CDR3 length: 14 amino acids. The CDR3 DNA reads TGTGCCAGCAGTTACTCGGGTCTTAATGAAAAACTGTTTTTT. Its translation is CASSYSGLNEKLFF.

V gene TRBV25-1 combines with J gene TRBJ2-2; TRBD2 matches 10 bases. In germline, CDR1 is MGHDK, CDR2 SYGVNS. The CDR3 has 16 amino acids. V dropped 3 bases and J dropped 7; count of bases not matched to a gene: 8. CDR3 sequence reads: CASSDPGTSEDGELFF. CDR3 sequence (DNA): TGTGCCAGCAGTGATCCCGGGACTAGCGAGGACGGGGAGCTGTTTTTT.

The CDR3 DNA reads TGCGCCAGCAGTCTTGGGCGACGGGAGCAGTTCTTC. Translation gives CASSLGRREQFF. The chain employs TRBV5-1 and TRBJ2-1; no definite D call. The germline V gene encodes CDR1 SGHRS and CDR2 YFSETQ. The CDR3 loop spans 12 amino acids. Trimming removed 5 bases from V and 10 bases from J, with 13 bases in between.

CDR3 nucleotide sequence: TGTGCCAGCAGTAGGATCGGGGGGTCGAACACCGGGGAGCTGTTTTTT. The encoded protein is CASSRIGGSNTGELFF. The chain has TRBV9 and TRBJ2-2, with 7 bases identical to TRBD2. CDR1 SGDLS and CDR2 YYNGEE come from the germline V gene. V lost 5 bases to trimming and J lost 0 bases; unmatched junction nucleotides: 7. The CDR3 spans 16 residues.

The chain couples TRBV5-4 to TRBJ2-3; D is perhaps TRBD2 (6 bases). Trimming shortened V by 3 bases and J by 0 bases, and 14 bases separated the two germline ends. The germline V gene encodes CDR1 SGHNT and CDR2 YYREEE (reference sequence). This CDR3 has 16 amino acids. CDR3 protein: CASSSPAGGSTDTQYF. Written as DNA, the CDR3 is TGTGCCAGCAGCTCCCCAGCGGGCGGAAGCACAGATACGCAGTATTTT. Using reference TRBV5-4 and TRBJ2-3 for the parts outside the CDR3, the full variable domain is ETGVTQSPTHLIKTRGQQVTLRCSSQSGHNTVSWYQQALGQGPQFIFQYYREEENGRGNFPPRFSGLQFPNYSSELNVNALELDDSALYLCASSSPAGGSTDTQYFGPGTRLTVL.

The V and J genes are TRBV7-6 and TRBJ2-1; 11 bases are a match to TRBD2. Per germline, CDR1 SGHVS and CDR2 FNYEAQ. Losses at the gene ends were 8 bases for V and 3 bases for J; bases not matched to a gene: 12. The CDR3 spans 17 residues. The CDR3 DNA is TGTGCCAGCGGACTAGCGGGCCCCTCGGGAGGCTACAATGAGCAGTTCTTC. This gives the protein CASGLAGPSGGYNEQFF.

The gene calls are TRBV4-2 and TRBJ1-1; the D is unclear. This CDR3 has 16 residues. Trimming shortened V by 4 bases and J by 0 bases, and 15 bases separated the two germline ends. Germline V gene sequence: CDR1 LGHNA, CDR2 YNFKEQ. CDR3 nucleotides: TGTGCCAGCAGCCTTAAACATTCAAGTATGAACACTGAAGCTTTCTTT. It specifies CASSLKHSSMNTEAFF.

Of note for this clone: The junction shows a germline mismatch at one end, possibly a read error. The genes are TRBV5-6 and TRBJ2-3; maybe TRBD2 (5 bases). The CDR3 length is 14 residues. Germline-derived CDR1 and CDR2 are SGHDT and YYEEEE. The DNA of the CDR3 is TGTGCCAGCAGTTTGGACTTAGCACGGGGTACGCAGTATTTT. Its translation is CASSLDLARGTQYF.

The J gene is TRBJ2-7, the V gene TRBV6-6; D perhaps matches TRBD1 (7 bases). This CDR3 has 15 amino acids. The V and J ends lost 2 bases and 4 bases respectively, with 15 bases between them. The germline V gene encodes CDR1 MNHNY and CDR2 SVGAGI (reference sequence). The CDR3 spells CASSYAEGAKYEQYF. CDR3 sequence (DNA): TGTGCCAGCAGTTACGCGGAGGGGGCCAAGTACGAGCAGTACTTC.

V gene TRBV7-2 combines with J gene TRBJ1-4; no clear D. V lost 5 bases to trimming and J lost 3 bases, with 13 bases between them. The CDR3 runs to 15 residues. In germline, CDR1 is SGHTA, CDR2 FQGNSA. The CDR3 region is CASSAGPPPNEKLFF. CDR3 sequence (DNA): TGTGCCAGCAGCGCTGGCCCCCCTCCTAATGAAAAACTGTTTTTT.

The V and J genes are TRBV4-1 and TRBJ2-7; D call uncertain. V was cut by 1 base and J by 0 bases, with 10 bases left in between. Per the germline V gene, CDR1 is MGHRA and CDR2 is YSYEKL. The CDR3 runs 15 residues. The CDR3 here is CASSQGPGPSYEQYF. The CDR3 region has the DNA TGCGCCAGCAGCCAAGGGCCAGGTCCCTCCTACGAGCAGTACTTC.

The chain has TRBV15 and TRBJ1-1; 8 nucleotides agree with TRBD1. Germline CDR1 is LNHNV and CDR2 is YYDKDF (reference sequence). The CDR3 loop spans 16 amino acids. Trimming cost V 5 bases and J 0 bases; bases outside gene matches: 8. Here the CDR3 DNA reads TGTGCCACCAGCGGCCGGACAGGGATAATGAACACTGAAGCTTTCTTT. It is translated as CATSGRTGIMNTEAFF.

This clone was seen once. This chain connects TRBV12-5 to TRBJ1-5, with 8 bases matching TRBD1. CDR1 and CDR2 from the germline V gene are LGHNT and FRNRAP. There are 14 residues in the CDR3. V lost 8 bases and J lost 6; bases outside the gene matches: 9. CDR3 sequence reads: CASNSDRVGQPQHF. The CDR3 bases are TGTGCTAGTAATTCGGACAGGGTCGGTCAGCCCCAGCATTTT.

V is TRBV7-6 and J is TRBJ2-7, with D tentatively TRBD2 (6 bases). Germline lookup yields CDR1 SGHVS and CDR2 FNYEAQ. This CDR3 has 16 amino acids. The germline V and J ends were trimmed by 0 bases and 6 bases, with 18 bases remaining between them. The CDR3 nucleotides read TGTGCCAGCAGCTTAGCGGGCGGGGCCGCGGGTCCCGAGCAGTACTTC. Protein: CASSLAGGAAGPEQYF.

The chain links TRBV11-2 to TRBJ1-1, with D possibly being TRBD1 (6 bases). In germline, CDR1 is SGHAT, CDR2 FQNNGV. Trimming stripped 4 bases from V and 0 bases from J, with 12 bases between. The CDR3 totals 15 residues. The CDR3: CASSSRGVMNTEAFF. CDR3 DNA: TGTGCCAGCAGCTCCAGGGGAGTCATGAACACTGAAGCTTTCTTT. Drawing the rest from reference TRBV11-2 and TRBJ1-1, the complete variable domain is EAGVAQSPRYKIIEKRQSVAFWCNPISGHATLYWYQQILGQGPKLLIQFQNNGVVDDSQLPKDRFSAERLKGVDSTLKIQPAKLEDSAVYLCASSSRGVMNTEAFFGQGTRLTVV.

The V and J genes are TRBV5-1 and TRBJ1-2; tentative D call: TRBD1 (6 bases). Germline V gives CDR1 SGHRS, CDR2 YFSETQ. This CDR3 spans 12 amino acids. Trimming left V 4 bases short and J 10 bases short, with 14 bases between. The CDR3 region is CASSLETGVYTF. CDR3 bases: TGCGCCAGCAGCCTGGAGACAGGCGTCTACACCTTC. Supplemented by reference TRBV5-1 and TRBJ1-2, the full variable domain reads KAGVTQTPRYLIKTRGQQVTLSCSPISGHRSVSWYQQTPGQGLQFLFEYFSETQRNKGNFPGRFSGRQFSNSRSEMNVSTLELGDSALYLCASSLETGVYTFGSGTRLTVV.

This clone has a single count. The V gene is TRBV6-5, the J gene TRBJ1-1; D is unresolved. The CDR3 contains 15 residues. Trimming shortened V by 6 bases and J by 7 bases, and 21 bases separated the two germline ends. Germline assignment: CDR1 MNHEY and CDR2 SVGAGI. The CDR3 region is CASSWFSRRGGEAFF. The CDR3 region has the DNA TGTGCCAGCAGCTGGTTTTCTCGCCGGGGTGGTGAAGCTTTCTTT.

The genes are TRBV19 and TRBJ2-6; 10 nucleotides match TRBD1. The length of the CDR3 is 15 residues. Trimming took 8 bases from V and 2 from J; bases not matched to a gene: 3. Germline assignment: CDR1 LNHDA and CDR2 SQIVND (reference sequence). CDR3 in amino acids: CASWTGGPGANVLTF. The CDR3, as DNA: TGTGCCAGTTGGACAGGGGGTCCTGGGGCCAACGTCCTGACTTTC.

This sequence joins TRBV7-2 and TRBJ1-2; 7 nucleotides line up with TRBD1. J gave up 5 bases and V 2 bases, and 8 bases lay outside the gene matches. This CDR3 is built from 15 residues. Per germline, CDR1 SGHTA and CDR2 FQGNSA. The CDR3 coding sequence is TGTGCCAGCAGCTTACGACAGGGAATAGGATATGGCTACACCTTC. This gives the protein CASSLRQGIGYGYTF.

The chain recombines TRBV13 with TRBJ2-1; 7 positions agree with TRBD1. Germline-derived CDR1 and CDR2 are PRHDT and FYEKMQ (reference sequence). The length of the CDR3 is 15 residues. V dropped 0 bases and J dropped 7; count of bases not matched to a gene: 6. The CDR3 loop reads CASSLGPRGSNEQFF. The CDR3 DNA follows: TGTGCCAGCAGCTTAGGCCCCAGGGGGTCGAATGAGCAGTTCTTC.

The J gene is TRBJ1-1, the V gene TRBV7-9; 7 bases map to TRBD1. The junction had 8 bases not matched to a gene; V was cut back by 7 bases and J by 3 bases. The CDR3 covers 14 residues. CDR1 is SEHNR, CDR2 FQNEAQ, per germline (reference sequence). CDR3 sequence: CASTSQGIYTEAFF. In DNA form, the CDR3 reads TGTGCCAGCACCTCACAGGGGATCTACACTGAAGCTTTCTTT.

A single count supports this clone. The CDR3 reads CASSFFPSRAEAFF. The CDR3 DNA sequence: TGTGCCAGCAGTTTTTTCCCCAGTCGCGCTGAAGCTTTCTTT. This chain joins TRBV6-5 and TRBJ1-1; D call uncertain. V lost 4 bases, J lost 6 bases, and 15 bases lay in between. The V gene's germline CDR1 is MNHEY and CDR2 SVGAGI. The CDR3 is 14 amino acids.

V is TRBV5-8 and J is TRBJ1-4; D gene uncertain. In germline, CDR1 is SGHTS, CDR2 YDEGEE. V shed 0 bases and J shed 4 bases, with 19 bases lying between them. This CDR3 is built from 18 residues. The CDR3 loop reads CASSLVPRSHFSNEKLFF. The CDR3 DNA sequence: TGTGCCAGCAGCTTGGTCCCCCGGTCACACTTCAGTAATGAAAAACTGTTTTTT.